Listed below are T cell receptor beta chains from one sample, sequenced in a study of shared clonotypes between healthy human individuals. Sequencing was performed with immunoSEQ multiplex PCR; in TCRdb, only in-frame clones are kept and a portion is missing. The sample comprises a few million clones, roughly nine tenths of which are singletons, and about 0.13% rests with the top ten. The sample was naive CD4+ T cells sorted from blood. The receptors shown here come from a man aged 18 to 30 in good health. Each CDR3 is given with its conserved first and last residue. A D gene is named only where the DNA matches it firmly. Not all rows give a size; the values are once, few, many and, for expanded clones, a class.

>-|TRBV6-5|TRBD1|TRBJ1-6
TGTGCCAGCAGTGGGGACAGGGGGATTTATTCACCCCTCCACTTT
CASSGDRGIYSPLHF
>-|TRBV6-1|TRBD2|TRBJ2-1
TGTGCCATTCTTAGCGGGGGGCCGGGCAATGAGCAGTTCTTC
CAILSGGPGNEQFF
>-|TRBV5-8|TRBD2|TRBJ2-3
TGTGCCAGCAGCTTAGGAACTCAGCGGGGGAGCACAGATACGCAGTATTTT
CASSLGTQRGSTDTQYF
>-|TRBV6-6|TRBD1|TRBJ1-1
TGTGCCAGCAGTTACTCGGGGACAGAGAACACTGAAGCTTTCTTT
CASSYSGTENTEAFF
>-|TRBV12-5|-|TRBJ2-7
TGTGCTAGTGGTTCTTCAACTCTCTACGAGCAGTACTTC
CASGSSTLYEQYF
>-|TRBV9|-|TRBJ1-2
TGTGCCAGCAGCCCCGATGGAACAAGGGGCTACACCTTC
CASSPDGTRGYTF
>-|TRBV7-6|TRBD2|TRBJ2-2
TGTGCCAGCAGCTCCTGGGGGGGGACCGGGGAGCTGTTTTTT
CASSSWGGTGELFF
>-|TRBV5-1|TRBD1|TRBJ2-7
TGCGCCAGCATAGGTTGGACAGGGGAGCAGTACTTC
CASIGWTGEQYF
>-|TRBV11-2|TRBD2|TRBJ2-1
TGTGCCAGCAGCTCCCCCTTGGCGGGAGCGGAGCAGTTCTTC
CASSSPLAGAEQFF
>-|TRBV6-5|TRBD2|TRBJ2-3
TGTGCCAGCAAAAGCGGGGGGGCCGGCACAGATACGCAGTATTTT
CASKSGGAGTDTQYF
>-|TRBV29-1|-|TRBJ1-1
TGCAGCGTTGAAGCAGGGGTGAACACTGAAGCTTTCTTT
CSVEAGVNTEAFF
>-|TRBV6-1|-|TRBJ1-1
TGTGCCAGCAGTGAAAGCCTAGTCGGAGGCGGCTTTAAAGCTTTCTTT
CASSESLVGGGFKAFF
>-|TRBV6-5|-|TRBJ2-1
TGTGCCAGCAGTTACGAAGGGGTTATCAATGAGCAGTTCTTC
CASSYEGVINEQFF
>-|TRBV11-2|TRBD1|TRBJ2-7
TGTGCCAGCAGCTTAGCGGTCACAGGGGCCTACGAGCAGTACTTC
CASSLAVTGAYEQYF
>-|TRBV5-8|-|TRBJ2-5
TGTGCCAGCAGCTTGATACAGACACAAGAGACCCAGTACTTC
CASSLIQTQETQYF
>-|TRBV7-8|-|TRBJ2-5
TGTGCCAGCAGCCTTGGGGCGAACCCGTACCAAGAGACCCAGTACTTC
CASSLGANPYQETQYF
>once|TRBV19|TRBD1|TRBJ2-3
TGTGCCAGTAGTCCTACAGGGGGACCAGATACGCAGTATTTT
CASSPTGGPDTQYF
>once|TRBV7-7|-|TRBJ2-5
TGTGCTAGCAGCTTCAACCTCCAAGAGACCCAGTACTTC
CASSFNLQETQYF
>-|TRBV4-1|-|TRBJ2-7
TGCGCCAGCAGCCAAGATTCCCCAGCCCTCTACGAGCAGTACTTC
CASSQDSPALYEQYF
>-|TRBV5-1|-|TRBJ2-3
TGCGCCAGCAGCTTGAGCGCGAGTACCAGCACAGATACGCAGTATTTT
CASSLSASTSTDTQYF
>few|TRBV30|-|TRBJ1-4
TGTGCCTGGAGTGTACTGGGGCAGCCATCAACTAATGAAAAACTGTTTTTT
CAWSVLGQPSTNEKLFF
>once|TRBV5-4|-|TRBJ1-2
TGTGCCAGCAGCTTGGGCAGGGAAGTACTCGGGGACACCTTC
CASSLGREVLGDTF
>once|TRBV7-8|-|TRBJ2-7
TGTGCCAGCAGCTTGGTCTGGGGCCACGAGCAGTACTTC
CASSLVWGHEQYF
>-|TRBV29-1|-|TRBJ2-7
TGCAGCGTTTCGGACGCCGCCGAGCAGTACTTC
CSVSDAAEQYF
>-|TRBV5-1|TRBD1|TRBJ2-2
TGCGCCAGCAGCTATCAGGGGGAGAACACCGGGGAGCTGTTTTTT
CASSYQGENTGELFF
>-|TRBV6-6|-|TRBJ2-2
TGTGCCAGCAGACAGACAGCGTACACCGGGGAGCTGTTTTTT
CASRQTAYTGELFF
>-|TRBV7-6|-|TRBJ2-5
TGTGCCAGCAGCCCTCAGGAAGGGGTGAAGACCCAGTACTTC
CASSPQEGVKTQYF
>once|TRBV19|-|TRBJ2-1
TGTGCCAGTAGGTCCCTCGGGGCCAAGCTTGACGAGCAGTTCTTC
CASRSLGAKLDEQFF
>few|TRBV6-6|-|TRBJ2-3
TGTGCCAGCAGTTACTCGACTCGAAGAGATACGCAGTATTTT
CASSYSTRRDTQYF
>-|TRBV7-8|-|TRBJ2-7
TGTGCCAGCAGCTTAGACCCAGGCTCCTACGAGCAGTACTTC
CASSLDPGSYEQYF
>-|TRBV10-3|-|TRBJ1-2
TGTGCCATCAGAGGAGGACAGTACTATGGCTACACCTTC
CAIRGGQYYGYTF
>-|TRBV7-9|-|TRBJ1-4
TGTGCCAGCAGCTCACGAGTCGGGCCGAATGAAAAACTGTTTTTT
CASSSRVGPNEKLFF
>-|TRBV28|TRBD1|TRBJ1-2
TGTGCCAGCAGTCCCACCTACAGGGGGCAGTATGGCTACACCTTC
CASSPTYRGQYGYTF